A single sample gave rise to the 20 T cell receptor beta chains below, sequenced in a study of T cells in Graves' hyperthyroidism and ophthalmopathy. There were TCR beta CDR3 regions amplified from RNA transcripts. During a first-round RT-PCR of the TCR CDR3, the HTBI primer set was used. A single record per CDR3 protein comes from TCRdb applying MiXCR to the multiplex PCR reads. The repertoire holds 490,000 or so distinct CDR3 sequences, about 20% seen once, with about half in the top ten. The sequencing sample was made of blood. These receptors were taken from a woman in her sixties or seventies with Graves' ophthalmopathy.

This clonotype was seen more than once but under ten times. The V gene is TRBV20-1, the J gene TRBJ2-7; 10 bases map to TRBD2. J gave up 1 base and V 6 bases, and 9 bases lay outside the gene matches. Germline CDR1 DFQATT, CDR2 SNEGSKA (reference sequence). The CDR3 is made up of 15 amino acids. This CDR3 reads CSAGRTSGMSYEQYF. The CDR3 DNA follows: TGCAGTGCGGGGCGTACTAGCGGGATGTCCTACGAGCAGTACTTC.

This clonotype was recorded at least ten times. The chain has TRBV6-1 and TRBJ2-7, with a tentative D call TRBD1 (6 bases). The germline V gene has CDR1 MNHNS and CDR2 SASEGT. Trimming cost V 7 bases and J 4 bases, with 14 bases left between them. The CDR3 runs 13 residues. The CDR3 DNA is TGTGCCAGCAAGGACAGTGCTGGTTACGAGCAGTACTTC. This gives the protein CASKDSAGYEQYF.

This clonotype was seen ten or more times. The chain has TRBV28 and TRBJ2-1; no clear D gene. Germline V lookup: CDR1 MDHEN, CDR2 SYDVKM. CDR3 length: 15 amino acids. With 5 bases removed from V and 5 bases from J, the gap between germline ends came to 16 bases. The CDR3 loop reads CASSPSSRKNNEQFF. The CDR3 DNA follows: TGTGCCAGCAGTCCCTCGAGCAGGAAGAACAATGAGCAGTTCTTC.

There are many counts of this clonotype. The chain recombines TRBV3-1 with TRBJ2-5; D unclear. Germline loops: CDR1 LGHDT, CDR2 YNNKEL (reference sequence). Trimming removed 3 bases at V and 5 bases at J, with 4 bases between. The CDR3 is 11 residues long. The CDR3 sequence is CASSQLETQYF. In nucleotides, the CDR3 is TGTGCCAGCAGCCAGCTCGAGACCCAGTACTTC.

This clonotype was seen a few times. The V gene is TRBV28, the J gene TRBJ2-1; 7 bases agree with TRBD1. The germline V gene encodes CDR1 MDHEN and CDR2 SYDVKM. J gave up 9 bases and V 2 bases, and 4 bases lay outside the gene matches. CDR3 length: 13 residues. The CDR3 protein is CASSLGSGGEQFF. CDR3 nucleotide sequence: TGTGCCAGCAGTTTAGGGTCAGGGGGTGAGCAGTTCTTC.

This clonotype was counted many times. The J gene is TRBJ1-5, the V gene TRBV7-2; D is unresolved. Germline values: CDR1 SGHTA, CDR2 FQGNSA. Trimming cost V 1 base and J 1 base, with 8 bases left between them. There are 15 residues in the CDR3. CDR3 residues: CASSLGQISNQPQHF. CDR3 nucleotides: TGTGCCAGCAGCTTAGGGCAAATCAGCAATCAGCCCCAGCATTTT.

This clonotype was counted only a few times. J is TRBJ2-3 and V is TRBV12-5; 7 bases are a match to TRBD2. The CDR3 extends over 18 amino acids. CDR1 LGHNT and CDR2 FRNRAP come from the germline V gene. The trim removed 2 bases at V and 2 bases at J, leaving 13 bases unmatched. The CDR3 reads CASGLSGSAGVYTDTQYF. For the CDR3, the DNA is TGTGCTAGTGGTTTGTCGGGTTCCGCGGGAGTCTACACAGATACGCAGTATTTT.

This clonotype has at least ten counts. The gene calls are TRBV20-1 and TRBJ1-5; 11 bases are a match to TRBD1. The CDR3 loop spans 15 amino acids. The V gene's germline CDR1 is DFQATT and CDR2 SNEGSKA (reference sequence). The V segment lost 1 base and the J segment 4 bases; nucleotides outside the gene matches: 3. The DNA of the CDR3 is TGCAGTGCTAGAGCATGGGACAGGGGGAATCAGCCCCAGCATTTT. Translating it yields CSARAWDRGNQPQHF.

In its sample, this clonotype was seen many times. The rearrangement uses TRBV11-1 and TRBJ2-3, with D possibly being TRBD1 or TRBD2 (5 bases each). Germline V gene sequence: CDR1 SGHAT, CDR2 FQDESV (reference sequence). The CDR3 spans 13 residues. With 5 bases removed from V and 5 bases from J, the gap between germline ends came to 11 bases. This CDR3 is CASSRDPGDTQYF. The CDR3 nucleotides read TGTGCCAGCAGCCGGGACCCCGGAGATACGCAGTATTTT.

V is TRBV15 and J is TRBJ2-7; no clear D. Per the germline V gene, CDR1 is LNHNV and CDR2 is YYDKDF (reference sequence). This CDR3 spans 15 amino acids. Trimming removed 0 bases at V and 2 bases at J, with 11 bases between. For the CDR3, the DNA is TGTGCCACCAGCAGAGATGGTCTTATTGCCTACGAGCAGTACTTC. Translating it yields CATSRDGLIAYEQYF.

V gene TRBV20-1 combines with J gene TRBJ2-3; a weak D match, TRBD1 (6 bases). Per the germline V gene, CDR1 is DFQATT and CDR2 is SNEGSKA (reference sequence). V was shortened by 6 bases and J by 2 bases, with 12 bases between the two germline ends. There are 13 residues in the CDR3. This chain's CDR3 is CSARDTLTDTQYF. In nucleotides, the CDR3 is TGCAGTGCCCGGGACACCCTCACAGATACGCAGTATTTT.

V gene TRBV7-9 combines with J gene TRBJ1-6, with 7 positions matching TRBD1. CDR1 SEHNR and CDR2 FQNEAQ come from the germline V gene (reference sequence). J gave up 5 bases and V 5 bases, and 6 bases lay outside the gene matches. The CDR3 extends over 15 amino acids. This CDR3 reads CASSRTDRDNSPLHF. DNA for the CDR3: TGTGCCAGCAGCCGTACCGACAGGGATAATTCACCCCTCCACTTT. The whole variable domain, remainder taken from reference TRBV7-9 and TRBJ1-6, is DTGVSQNPRHKITKRGQNVTFRCDPISEHNRLYWYRQTLGQGPEFLTYFQNEAQLEKSRLLSDRFSAERPKGSFSTLEIQRTEQGDSAMYLCASSRTDRDNSPLHFGNGTRLTVT.

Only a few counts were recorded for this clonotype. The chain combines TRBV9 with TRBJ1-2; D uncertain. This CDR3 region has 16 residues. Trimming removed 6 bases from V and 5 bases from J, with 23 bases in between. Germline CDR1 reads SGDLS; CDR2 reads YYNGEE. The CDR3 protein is CASTDGSKGIGYGYTF. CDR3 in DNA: TGTGCCAGCACCGACGGTTCAAAAGGTATAGGATATGGCTACACCTTC. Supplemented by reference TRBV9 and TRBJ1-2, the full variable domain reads DSGVTQTPKHLITATGQRVTLRCSPRSGDLSVYWYQQSLDQGLQFLIQYYNGEERAKGNILERFSAQQFPDLHSELNLSSLELGDSALYFCASTDGSKGIGYGYTFGSGTRLTVV.

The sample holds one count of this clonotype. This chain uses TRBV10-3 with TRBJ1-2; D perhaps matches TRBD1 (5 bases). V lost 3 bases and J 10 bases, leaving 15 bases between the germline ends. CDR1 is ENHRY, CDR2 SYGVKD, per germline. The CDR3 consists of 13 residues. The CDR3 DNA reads TGTGCCATCAGTGATAAAGGGGCCGGGGTCTACACCTTC. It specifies CAISDKGAGVYTF.

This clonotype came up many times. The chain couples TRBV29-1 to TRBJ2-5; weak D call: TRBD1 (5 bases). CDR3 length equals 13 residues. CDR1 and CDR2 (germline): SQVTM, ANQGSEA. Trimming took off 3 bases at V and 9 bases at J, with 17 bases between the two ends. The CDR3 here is CSVDEGLARAQYF. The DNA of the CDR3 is TGCAGCGTTGATGAAGGGCTGGCCAGGGCCCAGTACTTC.

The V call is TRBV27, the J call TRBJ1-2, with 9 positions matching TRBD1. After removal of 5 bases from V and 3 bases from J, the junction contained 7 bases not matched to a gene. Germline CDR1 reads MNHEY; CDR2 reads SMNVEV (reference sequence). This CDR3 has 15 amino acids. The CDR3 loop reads CASSPGTGPYYGYTF. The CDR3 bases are TGTGCCAGCAGTCCCGGGACAGGGCCTTACTATGGCTACACCTTC.

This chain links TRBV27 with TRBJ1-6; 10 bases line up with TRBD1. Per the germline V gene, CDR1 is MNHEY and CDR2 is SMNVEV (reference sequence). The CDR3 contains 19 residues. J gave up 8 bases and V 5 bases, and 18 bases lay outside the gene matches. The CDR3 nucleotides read TGTGCCAGCAGTCCAGCCCGCGGGGGACAGGGGAGGGCCTATTCACCCCTCCACTTT. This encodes CASSPARGGQGRAYSPLHF.

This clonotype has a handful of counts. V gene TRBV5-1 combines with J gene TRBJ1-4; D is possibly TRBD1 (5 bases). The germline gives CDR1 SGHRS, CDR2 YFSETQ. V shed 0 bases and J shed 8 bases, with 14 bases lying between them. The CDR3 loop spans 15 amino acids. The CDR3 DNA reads TGCGCCAGCAGCTTGGCGGCCAGGGAGACGGAAAAACTGTTTTTT. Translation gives CASSLAARETEKLFF.

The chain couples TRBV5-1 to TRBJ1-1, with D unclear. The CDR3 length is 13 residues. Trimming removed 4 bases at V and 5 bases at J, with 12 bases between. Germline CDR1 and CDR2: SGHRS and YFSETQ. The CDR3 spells CASSPQTETEAFF. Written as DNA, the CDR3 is TGCGCCAGCAGCCCCCAGACGGAAACTGAAGCTTTCTTT.

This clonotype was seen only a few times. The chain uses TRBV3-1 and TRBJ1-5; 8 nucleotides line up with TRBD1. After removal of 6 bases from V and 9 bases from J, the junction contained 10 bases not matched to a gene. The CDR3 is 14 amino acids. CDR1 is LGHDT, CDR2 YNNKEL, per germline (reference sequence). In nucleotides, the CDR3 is TGTGCCAGCAGTCGACAGGGGAGGGTATGGCCCCAGCATTTT. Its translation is CASSRQGRVWPQHF.